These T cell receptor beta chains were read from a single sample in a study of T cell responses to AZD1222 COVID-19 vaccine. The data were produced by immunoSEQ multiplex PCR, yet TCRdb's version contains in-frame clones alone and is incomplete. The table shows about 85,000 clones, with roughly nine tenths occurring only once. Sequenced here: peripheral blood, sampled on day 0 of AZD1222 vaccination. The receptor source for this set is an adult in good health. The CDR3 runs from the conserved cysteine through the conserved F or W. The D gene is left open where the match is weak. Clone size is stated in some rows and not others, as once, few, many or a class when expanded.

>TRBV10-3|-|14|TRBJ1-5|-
TGTGCCATCAGTGGGTATCCCCAGGGTCAGCCCCAGCATTTT
CAISGYPQGQPQHF
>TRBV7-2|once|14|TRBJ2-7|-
TGTGCCAGCAGCTCACCGACTATCTCCTACGAGCAGTACTTC
CASSSPTISYEQYF
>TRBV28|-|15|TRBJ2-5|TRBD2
TGTGCCAGCAGCTATCTAGCGGGGGCCAAAGAGACCCAGTACTTC
CASSYLAGAKETQYF
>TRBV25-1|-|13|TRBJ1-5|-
TGTGCCAGCAGTGGCCAGATCGGTCAGCCCCAGCATTTT
CASSGQIGQPQHF
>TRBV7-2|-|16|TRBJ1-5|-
TGTGCCAGCAGTCCTGGATGGGGGAGAGGCAATCAGCCCCAGCATTTT
CASSPGWGRGNQPQHF
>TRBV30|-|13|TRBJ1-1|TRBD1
TGTGCCTGGAGTGGTACAGGGGGGAGGGAGAATTTCTTT
CAWSGTGGRENFF
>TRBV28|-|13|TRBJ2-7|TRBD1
TGTGCCAGCAGTCGACAGGGGGACTACGAGCAGTACTTC
CASSRQGDYEQYF
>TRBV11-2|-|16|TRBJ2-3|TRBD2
TGTGCCAGCAGCCGCATGGGGGGAGGGCCAGGAGATACGCAGTATTTT
CASSRMGGGPGDTQYF
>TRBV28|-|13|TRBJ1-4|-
TGTGCCAGCAGTTGGACAACTAATGAAAAACTGTTTTTT
CASSWTTNEKLFF
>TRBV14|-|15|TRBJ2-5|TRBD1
TGTGCCAGCAGCCAAGGGACAGGGCCCCAAGAGACCCAGTACTTC
CASSQGTGPQETQYF
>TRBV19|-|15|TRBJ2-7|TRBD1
TGTGCCAGTAGTACCCGACAGGGGACCAGCTACGAGCAGTACTTC
CASSTRQGTSYEQYF
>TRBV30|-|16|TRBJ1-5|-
TGTGCCTGGAGTGTATCCGGACTGTTGGGGAGTCAGCCCCAGCATTTT
CAWSVSGLLGSQPQHF
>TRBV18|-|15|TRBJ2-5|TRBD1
TGTGCCAGCTCACCAGGCACAGGGGGCCAAGAGACCCAGTACTTC
CASSPGTGGQETQYF
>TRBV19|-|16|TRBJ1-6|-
TGTGCCAGTAGTTTCATCCCGGGACAAAGAAATTCACCCCTCCACTTT
CASSFIPGQRNSPLHF
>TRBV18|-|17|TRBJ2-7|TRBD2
TGTGCCAGCTCACCACCGGGCCTAGCGGGGAAGTCCTACGAGCAGTACTTC
CASSPPGLAGKSYEQYF
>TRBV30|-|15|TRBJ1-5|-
TGTGCCTGGAGTGGAACATCCATTAGCAATCAGCCCCAGCATTTT
CAWSGTSISNQPQHF
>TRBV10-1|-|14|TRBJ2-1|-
TGCGCCAGCAGTGAGGGAGGGGGGAAGGATGAGCAGTTCTTC
CASSEGGGKDEQFF
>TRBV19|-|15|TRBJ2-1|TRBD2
TGTGCCAGTAGTCCTCTGGCGGGGGGTCGCAATGAGCAGTTCTTC
CASSPLAGGRNEQFF
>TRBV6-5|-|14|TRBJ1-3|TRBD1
TGTGCCAGCACTATACAGGGGTCAGGAAACACCATATATTTT
CASTIQGSGNTIYF
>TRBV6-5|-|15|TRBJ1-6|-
TGTGCCAGCAGCCAGATGAGAGGAGGTCAATCACCCCTCCACTTT
CASSQMRGGQSPLHF
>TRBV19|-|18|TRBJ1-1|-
TGTGCCAGTAGTATAAAGTTGACAGCGCCTATCATGAACACTGAAGCTTTCTTT
CASSIKLTAPIMNTEAFF
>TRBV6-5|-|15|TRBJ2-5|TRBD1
TGTGCCAGCAGTAACCGGGACAGGAGCCAAGAGACCCAGTACTTC
CASSNRDRSQETQYF
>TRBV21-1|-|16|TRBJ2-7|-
TGTGCCAGCAGCAAAGAGGGCGACAGGGCTAGGTACGAGCAGTACTTC
CASSKEGDRARYEQYF
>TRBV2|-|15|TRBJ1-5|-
TGTGCCAGCATGATAGGACAGCCAAGCAATCAGCCCCAGCATTTT
CASMIGQPSNQPQHF
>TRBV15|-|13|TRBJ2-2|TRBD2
TGTGCCACCAGCCCTGGGGGGGACGGGGAGCTGTTTTTT
CATSPGGDGELFF
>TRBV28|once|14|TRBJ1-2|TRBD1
TGTGCCAGCTGCCCGGGACAGTGCTACTATGGCTACACCTTC
CASCPGQCYYGYTF
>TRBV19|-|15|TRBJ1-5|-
TGTGCCAGTAGAGAATACTTAGGAGGCAATCAGCCCCAGCATTTT
CASREYLGGNQPQHF
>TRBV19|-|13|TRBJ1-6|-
TGTGCCACCCGGGACGCCTATAATTCACCCCTCCACTTT
CATRDAYNSPLHF
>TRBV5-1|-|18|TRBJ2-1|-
TGCGCCAGCAGTTATGGGACTCCGGGAACTCAAGAGGTGGGTGAGCAGTTCTTC
CASSYGTPGTQEVGEQFF
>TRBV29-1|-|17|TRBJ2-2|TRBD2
TGCAGCGGGCGGGGACTAGCGGGAGGAATGAACACCGGGGAGCTGTTTTTT
CSGRGLAGGMNTGELFF
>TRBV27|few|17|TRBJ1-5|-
TGTGCCAGCAGTTTATTGGGGGGCCGAGATAGCAATCAGCCCCAGCATTTT
CASSLLGGRDSNQPQHF
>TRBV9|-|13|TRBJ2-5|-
TGTGCCAGCAGCCCCCGAATCTCCGAGACCCAGTACTTC
CASSPRISETQYF
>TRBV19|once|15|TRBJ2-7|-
TGTGCCAGTAGTATAGGACCTAGCGTAGCCTACGAGCAGTACTTC
CASSIGPSVAYEQYF
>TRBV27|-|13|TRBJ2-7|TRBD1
TGTGCCAGCAGTTCGACAGGGTCCTACGAGCAGTACTTC
CASSSTGSYEQYF
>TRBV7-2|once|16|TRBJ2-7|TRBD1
TGTGCCAGCAGTCCAACCGACAGGGTACACTCCTACGAGCAGTACTTC
CASSPTDRVHSYEQYF
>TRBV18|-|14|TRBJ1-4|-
TGTGCCAGCCAAACCGGGACGGCAAATGAAAAACTGTTTTTT
CASQTGTANEKLFF
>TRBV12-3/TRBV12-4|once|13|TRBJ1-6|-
TGTGCCACGCAGAAAGGGACCAATTCACCCCTCCACTTT
CATQKGTNSPLHF
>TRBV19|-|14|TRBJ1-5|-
TGTGCCAGTAGCTTGTCCGCAGGGCGTCAGCCCCAGCATTTT
CASSLSAGRQPQHF
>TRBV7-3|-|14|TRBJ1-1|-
TGTGCCAGCAGCTCCCGGGACAAGAACACTGAAGCTTTCTTT
CASSSRDKNTEAFF
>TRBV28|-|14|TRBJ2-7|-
TGTGCCAGCAGTTTAGTACAGGACCCCTACGAGCAGTACTTC
CASSLVQDPYEQYF
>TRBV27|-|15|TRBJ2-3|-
TGTGCCAGCAGTCGACCGGGACTCGGCACAGATACGCAGTATTTT
CASSRPGLGTDTQYF
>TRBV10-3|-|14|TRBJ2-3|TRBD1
TGTGCCATCAGGCCGGGACAGGGTCACGATACGCAGTATTTT
CAIRPGQGHDTQYF
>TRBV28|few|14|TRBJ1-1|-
TGTGCCAGCAGTTTGGGGGAAATGAGGACTGAAGCTTTCTTT
CASSLGEMRTEAFF
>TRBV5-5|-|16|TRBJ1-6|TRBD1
TGTGCCAGCAGCTCTAGGTCCGGGACAGGGGGCTCACCCCTCCACTTT
CASSSRSGTGGSPLHF
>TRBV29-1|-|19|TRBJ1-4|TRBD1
TGCAGCGTTGTTCCCCGCCAAAAGACAGGGGAATCAACTAATGAAAAACTGTTTTTT
CSVVPRQKTGESTNEKLFF
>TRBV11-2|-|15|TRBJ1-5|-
TGTGCCAGCAGCTTATATACGGGGCGCAATCAGCCCCAGCATTTT
CASSLYTGRNQPQHF
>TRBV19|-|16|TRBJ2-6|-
TGTGCCAGTAGTATAGTTGGGGGATCTGGGGCCAACGTCCTGACTTTC
CASSIVGGSGANVLTF
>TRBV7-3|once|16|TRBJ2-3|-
TGTGCCAGCAGCTTAAAGGCAGGGATTAGCACAGATACGCAGTATTTT
CASSLKAGISTDTQYF
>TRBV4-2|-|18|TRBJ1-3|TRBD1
TGTGCCAGCAGCCGGGGGGTTGGACAGGGGGAGTCTGGAAACACCATATATTTT
CASSRGVGQGESGNTIYF
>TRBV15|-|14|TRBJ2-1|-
TGTGCCACCAGCAGAGTAACAGGGTGGAATGAGCAGTTCTTC
CATSRVTGWNEQFF
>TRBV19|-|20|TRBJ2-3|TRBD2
TGTGCCAGTAGTGAAGGACTAGCGGGGGGTTACGTCTCCCACACAGATACGCAGTATTTT
CASSEGLAGGYVSHTDTQYF
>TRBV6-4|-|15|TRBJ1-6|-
TGTGCCAGCAGTGACTCCGACGCCGGGGGTTCACCCCTCCACTTT
CASSDSDAGGSPLHF
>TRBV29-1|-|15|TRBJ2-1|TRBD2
TGCAGCGCCCAAAGAGGTAGCGGGAGCTATGGTGAGCAGTTCTTC
CSAQRGSGSYGEQFF
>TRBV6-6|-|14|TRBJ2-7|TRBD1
TGTGCCAGCAGTTACAGGGGGCTCCCCCACGAGCAGTACTTC
CASSYRGLPHEQYF